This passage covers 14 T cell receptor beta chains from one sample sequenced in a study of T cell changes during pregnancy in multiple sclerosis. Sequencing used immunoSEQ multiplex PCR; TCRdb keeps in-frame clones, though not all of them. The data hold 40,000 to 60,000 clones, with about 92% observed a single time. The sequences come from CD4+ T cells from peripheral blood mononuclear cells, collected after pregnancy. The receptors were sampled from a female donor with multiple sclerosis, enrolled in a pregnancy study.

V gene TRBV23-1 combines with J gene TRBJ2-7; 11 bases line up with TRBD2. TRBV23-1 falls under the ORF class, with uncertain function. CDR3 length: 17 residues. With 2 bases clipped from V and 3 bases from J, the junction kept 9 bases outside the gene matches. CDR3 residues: CASSQRLAGKADYEQYF. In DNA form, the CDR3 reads TGCGCCAGCAGTCAACGACTAGCGGGAAAGGCCGACTACGAGCAGTACTTC.

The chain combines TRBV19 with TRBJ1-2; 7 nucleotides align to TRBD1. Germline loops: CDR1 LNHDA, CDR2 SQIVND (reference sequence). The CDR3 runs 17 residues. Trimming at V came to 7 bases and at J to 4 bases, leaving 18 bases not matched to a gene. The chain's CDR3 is CASNSIVRDRISYGYTF. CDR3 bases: TGTGCCAGTAACTCAATAGTAAGGGACAGAATATCCTATGGCTACACCTTC.

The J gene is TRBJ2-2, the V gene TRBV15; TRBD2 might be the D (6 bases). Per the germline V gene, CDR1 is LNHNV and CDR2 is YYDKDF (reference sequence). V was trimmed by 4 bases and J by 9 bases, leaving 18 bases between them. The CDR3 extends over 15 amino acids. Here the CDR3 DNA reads TGTGCCACCAGCAACTTCGGGGGTAGGAAACGGGAGCTGTTTTTT. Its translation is CATSNFGGRKRELFF.

This chain's CDR3 is CASSLGTNTEAFF. In nucleotides, the CDR3 is TGTGCCAGCAGCTTGGGGACTAACACTGAAGCTTTCTTT. The chain uses TRBV7-9 and TRBJ1-1, with D possibly being TRBD1 (5 bases). The CDR3 loop spans 13 amino acids. The V end lost 3 bases, the J end lost 2 bases, and 7 bases lay between the germline ends. Germline values: CDR1 SEHNR, CDR2 FQNEAQ (reference sequence).

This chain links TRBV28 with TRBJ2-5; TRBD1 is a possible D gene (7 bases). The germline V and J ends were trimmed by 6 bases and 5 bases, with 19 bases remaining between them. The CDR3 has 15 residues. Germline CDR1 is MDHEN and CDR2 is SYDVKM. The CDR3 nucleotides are TGTGCCAGCAGCAAGGACAGGACTACAGGGGAGACCCAGTACTTC. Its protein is CASSKDRTTGETQYF.

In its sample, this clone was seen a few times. The CDR3, as DNA: TGTGCCAGCAGTTTAAGGACAGGGATTCGCTACCAAGAGACCCAGTACTTC. Protein sequence: CASSLRTGIRYQETQYF. The chain carries TRBV27 and TRBJ2-5; 8 bases align to TRBD1. Germline CDR1 is MNHEY and CDR2 is SMNVEV (reference sequence). Trimming removed 2 bases from V and 0 bases from J; junction bases left unmatched: 8. The CDR3 sequence is 17 residues long.

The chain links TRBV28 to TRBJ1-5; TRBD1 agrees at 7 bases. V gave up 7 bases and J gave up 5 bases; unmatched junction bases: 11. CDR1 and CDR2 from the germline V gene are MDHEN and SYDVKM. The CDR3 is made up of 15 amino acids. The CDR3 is CASKGAASGDQPQHF. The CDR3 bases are TGTGCCAGCAAGGGGGCAGCCTCTGGCGATCAGCCCCAGCATTTT.

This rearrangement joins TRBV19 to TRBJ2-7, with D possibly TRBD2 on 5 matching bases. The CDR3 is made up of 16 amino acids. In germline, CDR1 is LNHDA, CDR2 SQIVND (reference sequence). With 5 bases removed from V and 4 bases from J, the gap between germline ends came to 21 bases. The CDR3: CASSDQLVMVMYEQYF. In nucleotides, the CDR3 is TGTGCCAGTAGTGACCAACTAGTTATGGTAATGTACGAGCAGTACTTC.

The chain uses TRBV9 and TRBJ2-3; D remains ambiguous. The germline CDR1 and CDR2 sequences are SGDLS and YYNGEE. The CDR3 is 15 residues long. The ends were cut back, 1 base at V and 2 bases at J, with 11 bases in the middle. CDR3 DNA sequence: TGTGCCAGCAGCGTATTGGCGGCCCCCACAGATACGCAGTATTTT. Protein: CASSVLAAPTDTQYF.

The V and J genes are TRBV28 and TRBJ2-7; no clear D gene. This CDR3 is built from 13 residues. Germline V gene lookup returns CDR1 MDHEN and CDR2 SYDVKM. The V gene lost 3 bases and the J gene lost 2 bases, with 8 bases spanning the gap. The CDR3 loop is CASSFTPTYEQYF. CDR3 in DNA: TGTGCCAGCAGTTTTACTCCAACCTACGAGCAGTACTTC. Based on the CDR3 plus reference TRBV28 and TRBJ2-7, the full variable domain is DVKVTQSSRYLVKRTGEKVFLECVQDMDHENMFWYRQDPGLGLRLIYFSYDVKMKEKGDIPEGYSVSREKKERFSLILESASTNQTSMYLCASSFTPTYEQYFGPGTRLTVT.

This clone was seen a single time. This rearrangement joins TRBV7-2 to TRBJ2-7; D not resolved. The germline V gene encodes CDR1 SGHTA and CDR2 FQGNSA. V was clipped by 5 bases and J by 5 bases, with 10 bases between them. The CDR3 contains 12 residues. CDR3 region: CASSNIKNEQYF. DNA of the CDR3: TGTGCCAGCAGCAATATAAAAAACGAGCAGTACTTC. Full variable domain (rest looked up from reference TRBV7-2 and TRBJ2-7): GAGVSQSPSNKVTEKGKDVELRCDPISGHTALYWYRQSLGQGLEFLIYFQGNSAPDKSGLPSDRFSAERTGGSVSTLTIQRTQQEDSAVYLCASSNIKNEQYFGPGTRLTVT.

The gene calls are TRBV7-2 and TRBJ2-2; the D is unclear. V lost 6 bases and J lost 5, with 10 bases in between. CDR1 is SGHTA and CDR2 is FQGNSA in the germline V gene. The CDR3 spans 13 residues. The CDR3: CASRQTWTGELFF. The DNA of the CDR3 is TGTGCCAGCAGACAGACGTGGACCGGGGAGCTGTTTTTT.

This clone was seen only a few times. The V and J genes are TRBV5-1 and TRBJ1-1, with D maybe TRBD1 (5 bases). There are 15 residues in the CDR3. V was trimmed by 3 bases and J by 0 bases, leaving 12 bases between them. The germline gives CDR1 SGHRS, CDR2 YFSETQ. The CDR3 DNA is TGCGCCAGCAGCTCGCGACAGAACATGAACACTGAAGCTTTCTTT. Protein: CASSSRQNMNTEAFF.

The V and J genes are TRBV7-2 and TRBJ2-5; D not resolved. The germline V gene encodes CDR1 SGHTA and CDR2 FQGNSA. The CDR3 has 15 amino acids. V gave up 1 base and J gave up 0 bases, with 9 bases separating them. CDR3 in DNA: TGTGCCAGCAGCTTAGGCACAGCCAACCAAGAGACCCAGTACTTC. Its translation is CASSLGTANQETQYF.